These 21 T cell receptor beta chains were sequenced from one sample in a study of OX40 agonist ivuxolimab in advanced cancers. Only in-frame clones appear in the TCRdb table, and some are missing; sequencing was by immunoSEQ multiplex PCR. Of 73,000 or so clones listed, 80% to 85% were seen once; the top ten hold 0.35% to 0.5%. The material sequenced was CD4+ or CD8+ T cells sorted from blood, taken in a trial of the OX40 agonist ivuxolimab. The receptors were gathered from an adult with an advanced solid tumor such as melanoma, head and neck, liver or kidney cancer.

CDR3 DNA: TGTGCCAGCAGCCCCGGCGGGTCAGCCCCGTTTTCACCCCTCCACTTT. Translation gives CASSPGGSAPFSPLHF. The rearrangement links TRBV6-6 to TRBJ1-6; no clear D gene. The CDR3 extends over 16 amino acids. Germline V lookup: CDR1 MNHNY, CDR2 SVGAGI (reference sequence). V shed 6 bases and J shed 9 bases, with 21 bases lying between them.

This chain connects TRBV28 to TRBJ2-5; 13 bases agree with TRBD2. Per germline, CDR1 MDHEN and CDR2 SYDVKM. The CDR3 spans 21 residues. J lost 6 bases, V lost 1 base, and 20 bases had no gene match. In DNA, the CDR3 is TGTGCCAGCAGTTTATTGGCCCCCGGGACTAGCGGGATGAGGTTTGGGAAGACCCAGTACTTC. This sequence encodes CASSLLAPGTSGMRFGKTQYF.

This chain uses TRBV18 with TRBJ1-2, with 7 bases lining up with TRBD1. The V and J ends lost 6 bases and 7 bases, in that order; junction bases with no gene match: 5. Germline V gene data show CDR1 as KGHSH and CDR2 as LQKENI. This CDR3 is built from 12 residues. This CDR3 reads CASSLRDSGYTF. CDR3 bases: TGTGCCAGCTCCCTCCGGGACAGTGGCTACACCTTC.

This chain connects TRBV2 to TRBJ2-2; TRBD1 matches 7 bases. This CDR3 comprises 18 residues. With V trimmed by 0 bases and J by 1 base, 8 bases remained unmatched. CDR1 SNHLY and CDR2 FYNNEI come from the germline V gene. The CDR3 sequence: CASSEARRGGGNTGELFF. The CDR3 DNA sequence: TGTGCCAGCAGTGAAGCGCGGAGAGGGGGCGGGAACACCGGGGAGCTGTTTTTT.

V and J are TRBV28 and TRBJ1-2; D may be TRBD1 (5 bases). Germline CDR1 is MDHEN and CDR2 is SYDVKM. The CDR3 has 11 residues. With 9 bases removed from V and 11 bases from J, the gap between germline ends came to 16 bases. CDR3 protein: CASTREWRYTF. The CDR3 nucleotides are TGTGCCAGTACCAGGGAGTGGAGATACACCTTC.

This clone turned up a few times. The chain recombines TRBV7-2 with TRBJ2-3; TRBD1 aligns across 7 bases. Germline loops: CDR1 SGHTA, CDR2 FQGNSA. Germline trimming cut 5 bases from V and 0 bases from J; bases unmatched to any gene: 8. This CDR3 contains 16 residues. CDR3 in DNA: TGTGCCAGCAGCACCTCTCGGACAGGTAGCACAGATACGCAGTATTTT. Protein: CASSTSRTGSTDTQYF.

The J gene is TRBJ1-1, the V gene TRBV29-1; TRBD1 is a possible D gene (5 bases). The CDR3 covers 12 residues. Deletions cut 4 bases from V and 5 bases from J, with 11 bases between. From germline, CDR1 is SQVTM and CDR2 ANQGSEA. CDR3 bases: TGCAGCGTTGTTCCAGGGTGGACTGAAGCTTTCTTT. Encoded protein: CSVVPGWTEAFF.

The CDR3 DNA sequence: TGTGCCAGCAGCTTGGCTTTCGGACAGAGGAATGAAAAACTGTTTTTT. As protein: CASSLAFGQRNEKLFF. J is TRBJ1-4 and V is TRBV5-5, with a tentative D call TRBD1 (6 bases). The CDR3 loop spans 16 amino acids. The germline V gene encodes CDR1 SGHKS and CDR2 YYEKEE (reference sequence). V shed 0 bases and J shed 5 bases, with 14 bases lying between them.

This sequence joins TRBV10-1 and TRBJ2-1, with D possibly matching TRBD1 (5 bases). The V end lost 0 bases, the J end lost 10 bases, and 13 bases lay between the germline ends. Germline V gives CDR1 WNHNN, CDR2 SYGVQD (reference sequence). This CDR3 is 14 amino acids long. The CDR3 DNA reads as TGCGCCAGCAGTGAGTCGAATAGAAGACAGGAGCAGTTCTTC. Amino acid sequence: CASSESNRRQEQFF.

The V call is TRBV18, the J call TRBJ1-2; no definite D call. CDR1 KGHSH and CDR2 LQKENI come from the germline V gene. The CDR3 length is 13 residues. V lost 3 bases, J lost 4 bases, and 9 bases lay in between. CDR3 amino acids: CASSPEASYGYTF. CDR3 in DNA: TGTGCCAGCTCACCGGAAGCTTCCTATGGCTACACCTTC. The variable domain in full, with the rest retrieved from reference TRBV18 and TRBJ1-2, is NAGVMQNPRHLVRRRGQEARLRCSPMKGHSHVYWYRQLPEEGLKFMVYLQKENIIDESGMPKERFSAEFPKEGPSILRIQQVVRGDSAAYFCASSPEASYGYTFGSGTRLTVV.

This chain connects TRBV28 to TRBJ1-4; the D gene is possibly TRBD1 (5 bases). The V end was cut by 4 bases, the J end by 5 bases, with 14 bases between. CDR3 length equals 15 residues. Per germline, CDR1 MDHEN and CDR2 SYDVKM. In DNA, the CDR3 is TGTGCCAGCAGTTCGAGGTTGGGGCTAAATGAAAAACTGTTTTTT. This gives the protein CASSSRLGLNEKLFF.

Sample share makes this clone medium-sized. CDR3 sequence: CAISDGMGQRDGYTF. The CDR3 nucleotides are TGTGCCATCAGTGATGGGATGGGGCAGAGAGACGGCTACACCTTC. This chain joins TRBV10-3 and TRBJ1-2; D is possibly TRBD1 (5 bases). CDR3 length: 15 residues. Germline CDR1 ENHRY, CDR2 SYGVKD. V lost 3 bases and J 8 bases, leaving 19 bases between the germline ends.

V gene TRBV6-1 combines with J gene TRBJ1-4, with D possibly TRBD1 on 5 matching bases. This CDR3 has 12 residues. Germline lookup yields CDR1 MNHNS and CDR2 SASEGT. Trimming cost V 5 bases and J 10 bases, with 11 bases left between them. The DNA for the CDR3 is TGTGCCAGCAGTCGACAGCAGCCAAAACTGTTTTTT. Protein product: CASSRQQPKLFF.

The CDR3 here is CASSLAPLNTEAFF. DNA of the CDR3: TGTGCCAGCAGCTTAGCGCCGCTGAACACTGAAGCTTTCTTT. V and J are TRBV7-2 and TRBJ1-1; D call uncertain. Trimming stripped 0 bases from V and 0 bases from J, with 5 bases between. Per germline, CDR1 SGHTA and CDR2 FQGNSA. The CDR3 contains 14 residues.

The CDR3 sequence is CASSRQTGATSSYNEQFF. The DNA of the CDR3 is TGTGCCAGCAGCCGTCAAACAGGGGCCACTAGCTCCTACAATGAGCAGTTCTTC. This chain links TRBV14 with TRBJ2-1, with 7 nucleotides matching TRBD1. V lost 4 bases to trimming and J lost 0 bases; unmatched junction nucleotides: 12. The CDR3 consists of 18 residues. Germline CDR1 and CDR2: SGHDN and FVKESK.

The V call is TRBV28, the J call TRBJ2-7; 9 bases map to TRBD1. CDR1 is MDHEN and CDR2 is SYDVKM in the germline V gene. V shed 6 bases, J shed 1 base, and the junction held 7 bases outside the gene matches. The CDR3 contains 15 residues. The CDR3 is CASRRTGQGSYEQYF. As DNA, the CDR3 is TGTGCCAGCAGGCGAACGGGACAGGGATCCTACGAGCAGTACTTC.

The chain combines TRBV7-2 with TRBJ2-7; 7 bases match TRBD1. Per germline, CDR1 SGHTA and CDR2 FQGNSA. This CDR3 is built from 17 residues. V lost 1 base to trimming and J lost 5 bases; unmatched junction nucleotides: 14. The chain's CDR3 is CASSLGQGVLKGHEQYF. The CDR3 nucleotides are TGTGCCAGCAGCTTAGGCCAGGGGGTCCTGAAGGGCCACGAGCAGTACTTC.

This chain uses TRBV6-5 with TRBJ1-6, with no clear D. V was clipped by 2 bases and J by 7 bases, with 9 bases between them. This CDR3 is 14 amino acids long. The germline gives CDR1 MNHEY, CDR2 SVGAGI. DNA of the CDR3: TGTGCCAGCAGTTACAGGCAGACGAATTCACCCCTCCACTTT. As protein: CASSYRQTNSPLHF.

This chain links TRBV5-1 with TRBJ1-1; D is perhaps TRBD1 (6 bases). The CDR3 extends over 13 amino acids. V lost 4 bases and J lost 6, with 13 bases in between. Looked up from germline, CDR1 is SGHRS and CDR2 is YFSETQ. The CDR3 loop reads CASSRDTTSEAFF. CDR3 in DNA: TGCGCCAGCAGCAGGGACACTACTTCTGAAGCTTTCTTT. The complete variable domain, with remaining parts taken from reference TRBV5-1 and TRBJ1-1, reads KAGVTQTPRYLIKTRGQQVTLSCSPISGHRSVSWYQQTPGQGLQFLFEYFSETQRNKGNFPGRFSGRQFSNSRSEMNVSTLELGDSALYLCASSRDTTSEAFFGQGTRLTVV.

The chain employs TRBV6-1 and TRBJ1-2; 7 nucleotides line up with TRBD1. With 6 bases clipped from V and 2 bases from J, the junction kept 6 bases outside the gene matches. Germline CDR1 and CDR2: MNHNS and SASEGT. The CDR3 runs to 14 residues. CDR3: CASSRTGLNYGYTF. In DNA form, the CDR3 reads TGTGCCAGCAGCCGGACAGGATTAAACTATGGCTACACCTTC.

The chain has TRBV5-1 and TRBJ1-5; D perhaps matches TRBD1 (5 bases). The germline V and J ends were trimmed by 6 bases and 8 bases, with 18 bases remaining between them. This CDR3 region has 14 residues. The germline CDR1 and CDR2 sequences are SGHRS and YFSETQ. The CDR3 nucleotides read TGCGCCAGCATCTTTCTTGGGGACCCTGAGCCCCAGCATTTT. Its protein is CASIFLGDPEPQHF.